Shown below are 7 T cell receptor beta chains from a single sample sequenced in a study of T cells in Graves' hyperthyroidism and ophthalmopathy. Authors of the study amplified TCR beta CDR3 regions from RNA transcripts. The TCR CDR3 was amplified in a first-round RT-PCR using the HTBI primer set. TCRdb ran MiXCR on the multiplex PCR reads and lists one entry per CDR3 protein. Altogether approximately 570,000 distinct CDR3 sequences are present, around 20% being singletons, with the ten largest covering 45% to 50%. The sequencing input was blood. The receptors were gathered from a man aged 40-55 years with Graves' ophthalmopathy.

The rearrangement joins TRBV6-1 to TRBJ2-7; a weak D match, TRBD2 (6 bases). The ends were cut back, 7 bases at V and 6 bases at J, with 13 bases in the middle. Germline CDR1 is MNHNS and CDR2 is SASEGT. The CDR3 runs to 12 residues. CDR3 loop: CASTMEGLEQYF. CDR3 nucleotides: TGTGCCAGCACCATGGAGGGGCTCGAGCAGTACTTC.

This clonotype was seen repeatedly, ten times or more. The chain joins TRBV28 to TRBJ1-2; D is unclear. The length of the CDR3 is 12 residues. V dropped 3 bases and J dropped 4 bases, with 6 bases sitting between them. Germline CDR1 and CDR2: MDHEN and SYDVKM. The CDR3 sequence: CASSLEFYGYTF. The CDR3 region has the DNA TGTGCCAGCAGTTTGGAGTTCTATGGCTACACCTTC.

This chain connects TRBV5-1 to TRBJ1-2, with D tentatively TRBD1 (6 bases). Per the germline V gene, CDR1 is SGHRS and CDR2 is YFSETQ. V dropped 4 bases and J dropped 4 bases, with 14 bases sitting between them. There are 14 residues in the CDR3. The CDR3 is CASSPGDTFYGYTF. Written as DNA, the CDR3 is TGCGCCAGCAGCCCAGGGGACACATTCTATGGCTACACCTTC.

The CDR3 DNA reads TGCGCCAGCAGTCCGGGACAGGGAGACACCGGGGAGCTGTTTTTT. Amino acids: CASSPGQGDTGELFF. The V and J genes are TRBV10-1 and TRBJ2-2; 9 bases line up with TRBD1. This CDR3 contains 15 residues. Germline assignment: CDR1 WNHNN and CDR2 SYGVQD (reference sequence). V dropped 5 bases and J dropped 3; count of bases not matched to a gene: 4.

The chain couples TRBV7-9 to TRBJ1-6, with unresolved D. CDR1 is SEHNR, CDR2 FQNEAQ, per germline (reference sequence). The CDR3 contains 13 residues. V was trimmed by 1 base and J by 7 bases, leaving 5 bases between them. This CDR3 is CASSLDKNSPLHF. In DNA form, the CDR3 reads TGTGCCAGCAGCTTAGACAAAAATTCACCCCTCCACTTT.

The sample holds a few counts of this clonotype. The J gene is TRBJ2-3, the V gene TRBV29-1, with a possible D match to TRBD1 (6 bases). V was pared by 5 bases and J by 8 bases, with 17 bases between. The germline gives CDR1 SQVTM, CDR2 ANQGSEA. The CDR3 totals 13 residues. This CDR3 is CSVIEAGEGTQYF. The CDR3 DNA reads TGCAGCGTTATTGAGGCAGGGGAAGGTACGCAGTATTTT.

The table lists this clonotype with many counts. The J gene is TRBJ1-5, the V gene TRBV12-3 or TRBV12-4; perhaps TRBD1 as D (6 bases). The CDR3 length is 16 residues. Between the trimmed V and J ends, which lost 6 bases and 6 bases, there was a span of 21 bases. The CDR3 bases are TGTGCCAGCAGCCCATCGGGACTTAGGGGGGGTCAGCCCCAGCATTTT. Translation gives CASSPSGLRGGQPQHF.